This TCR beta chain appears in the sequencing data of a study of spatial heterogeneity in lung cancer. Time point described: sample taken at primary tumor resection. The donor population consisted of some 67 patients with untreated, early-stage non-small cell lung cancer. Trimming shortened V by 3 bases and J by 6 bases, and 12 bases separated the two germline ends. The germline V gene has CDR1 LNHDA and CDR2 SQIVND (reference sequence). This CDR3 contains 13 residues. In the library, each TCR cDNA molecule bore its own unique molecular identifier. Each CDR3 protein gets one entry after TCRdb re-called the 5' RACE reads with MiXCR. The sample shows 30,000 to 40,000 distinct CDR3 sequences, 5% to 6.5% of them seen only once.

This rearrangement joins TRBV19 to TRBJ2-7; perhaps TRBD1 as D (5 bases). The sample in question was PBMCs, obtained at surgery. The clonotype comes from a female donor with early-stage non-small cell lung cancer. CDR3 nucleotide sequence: TGTGCCAGTAGTATGGGGCTAGGAGCCGAGCAGTACTTC. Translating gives CASSMGLGAEQYF.